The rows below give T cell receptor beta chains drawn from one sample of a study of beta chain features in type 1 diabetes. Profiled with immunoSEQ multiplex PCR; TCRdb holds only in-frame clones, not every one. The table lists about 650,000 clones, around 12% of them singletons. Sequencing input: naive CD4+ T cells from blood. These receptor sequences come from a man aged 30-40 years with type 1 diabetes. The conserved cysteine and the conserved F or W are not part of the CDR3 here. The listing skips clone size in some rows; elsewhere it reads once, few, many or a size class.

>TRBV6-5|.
ASSRGGGETQY
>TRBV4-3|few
ASSQDQRTDTQY
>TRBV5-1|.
ASSPTLSGAGANVLT
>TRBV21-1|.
ASTKTEQDYEQY
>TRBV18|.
ASSPLGDTEAF
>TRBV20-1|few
SARGPDTQY
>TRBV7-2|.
ASSQTGNANQH
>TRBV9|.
ASSVDGDTEAF
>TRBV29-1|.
SVAGKMNTEAF
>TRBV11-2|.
ASSLWTSGGADTQY
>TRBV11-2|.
ASSLDRGRGRANVLT
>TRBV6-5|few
ASSRDGGYT
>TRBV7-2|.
ASARGRSYEQY
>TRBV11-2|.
ASSLVPALYGYT
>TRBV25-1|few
ASRGDRGVF
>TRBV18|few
ASLPLLGDTQY
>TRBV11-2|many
ASSPSRDRSAEQY
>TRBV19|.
ASSGEGGDTQY
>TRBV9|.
ASSSPQGVTGELF
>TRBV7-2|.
ASTPTSSYNEQF
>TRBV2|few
ASTTSGGRQPQH
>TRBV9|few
ASSVGFTDTQY
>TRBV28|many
ASRTGISKDIQY
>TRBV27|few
ASRLAGGAGDTQY
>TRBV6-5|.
ASSYSPTGSGGYT
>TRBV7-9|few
ASSPVGRSPLH
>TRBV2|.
ASSQASSGVGEAF
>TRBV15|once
ATSTRLAGGYNEQF
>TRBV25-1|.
ASNEGAYGYT
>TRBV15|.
ATSTPTGKRAGELF